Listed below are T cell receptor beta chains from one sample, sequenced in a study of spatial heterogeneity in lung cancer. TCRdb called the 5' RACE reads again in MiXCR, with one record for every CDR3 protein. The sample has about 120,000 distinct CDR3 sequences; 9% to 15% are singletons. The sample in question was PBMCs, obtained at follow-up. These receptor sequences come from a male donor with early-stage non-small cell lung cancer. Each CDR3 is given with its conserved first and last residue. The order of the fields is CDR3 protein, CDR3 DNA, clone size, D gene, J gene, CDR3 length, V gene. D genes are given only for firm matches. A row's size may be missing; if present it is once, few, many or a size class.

CASSYSTLTGDTQYF,TGTGCCAGCAGTTACTCGACTCTGACAGGTGATACGCAGTATTTT,many,NA,TRBJ2-3,15,TRBV6-5
CASSSTDYEQYF,TGCGCCAGCAGCTCGACGGACTACGAGCAGTACTTC,NA,NA,TRBJ2-7,12,TRBV5-1
CASSGTGGTDTQYF,TGTGCCAGCAGTGGGACAGGGGGGACAGATACGCAGTATTTT,many,TRBD1,TRBJ2-3,14,TRBV28
CASSKRGIADTQYF,TGTGCCAGCAGTAAGCGGGGGATCGCAGATACGCAGTATTTT,many,TRBD2,TRBJ2-3,14,TRBV6-1
CASSLAYYTSGETDTQYF,TGTGCCAGCAGCTTGGCCTATTATACTAGCGGGGAAACAGATACGCAGTATTTT,few,TRBD2,TRBJ2-3,18,TRBV5-5
CASGGQSSGNTIYF,TGTGCCAGCGGGGGACAAAGCTCTGGAAACACCATATATTTT,few,NA,TRBJ1-3,14,TRBV9
CASSPTGPWDEQYF,TGTGCCAGCAGCCCGACAGGGCCATGGGACGAGCAGTACTTC,NA,TRBD1,TRBJ2-7,14,TRBV5-6
CAISVGTGDKPQHF,TGTGCCATCAGTGTAGGGACAGGGGATAAGCCCCAGCATTTT,many,TRBD1,TRBJ1-5,14,TRBV10-3
CATRGSTEAFF,TGCGCCACCAGGGGGAGCACTGAAGCTTTCTTT,many,TRBD1,TRBJ1-1,11,TRBV10-2
CASSSVIGPGIETQYF,TGTGCCAGCAGTTCCGTCATCGGACCCGGTATAGAGACCCAGTACTTC,few,NA,TRBJ2-5,16,TRBV28
CASTQVGLDSHSDTF,TGTGCCAGCACCCAAGTTGGGCTGGACAGCCACTCTGACACCTTC,few,NA,TRBJ1-2,15,TRBV2
CAISGTIGQPQHF,TGTGCCATCAGTGGGACAATCGGACAGCCCCAGCATTTT,few,NA,TRBJ1-5,13,TRBV10-3
CASSRHYGYTF,TGTGCCAGCAGCCGACACTATGGCTACACCTTC,many,NA,TRBJ1-2,11,TRBV28
CSARTGNILNNYGYTF,TGCAGTGCTAGAACAGGGAACATATTAAATAACTATGGCTACACCTTC,many,NA,TRBJ1-2,16,TRBV20-1
CASSQDRGTDNQPQHF,TGCGCCAGCAGCCAAGATCGGGGTACCGACAATCAGCCCCAGCATTTT,NA,NA,TRBJ1-5,16,TRBV4-1
CASSTGTGPYEQYF,TGCGCCAGCAGTACCGGGACAGGGCCCTACGAGCAGTACTTC,NA,TRBD1,TRBJ2-7,14,TRBV5-1
CASSVGQLTGELFF,TGTGCCAGCAGTGTGGGACAGCTCACCGGGGAGCTGTTTTTT,many,TRBD1,TRBJ2-2,14,TRBV12-3/TRBV12-4
CASSPPTGTNTEAFF,TGTGCCAGCAGCCCACCGACGGGTACGAACACTGAAGCTTTCTTT,NA,NA,TRBJ1-1,15,TRBV6-5
CASSSEPYQPQHF,TGTGCCAGCAGCTCAGAGCCTTATCAGCCCCAGCATTTT,NA,NA,TRBJ1-5,13,TRBV5-5
CATRDRASGANVLTF,TGTGCCACTCGGGACAGGGCCTCTGGGGCCAACGTCCTGACTTTC,many,NA,TRBJ2-6,15,TRBV21-1
CSAPTSGGPSTDTQYF,TGCAGTGCGCCGACTAGCGGGGGTCCTAGCACAGATACGCAGTATTTT,many,TRBD2,TRBJ2-3,16,TRBV20-1
CSASKGTVPTGELFF,TGCAGTGCTAGCAAGGGGACAGTGCCCACCGGGGAGCTGTTTTTT,NA,TRBD1,TRBJ2-2,15,TRBV20-1
CSVEDTQYF,TGCAGCGTTGAAGATACGCAGTATTTT,many,NA,TRBJ2-3,9,TRBV29-1
CASSVGPQGSDTQYF,TGTGCCAGCAGCGTAGGCCCCCAGGGGTCAGATACGCAGTATTTT,few,NA,TRBJ2-3,15,TRBV9
CAISSRGAGGANVLTF,TGTGCCATTTCTTCAAGGGGGGCAGGAGGGGCCAACGTCCTGACTTTC,many,NA,TRBJ2-6,16,TRBV10-3
CASSPGTAHSPLHF,TGTGCCAGCAGCCCCGGGACGGCGCATTCACCCCTCCACTTT,few,NA,TRBJ1-6,14,TRBV11-2
CASSPAPGQLTSVQYF,TGTGCCAGCAGCCCCGCTCCGGGACAGTTGACCTCGGTGCAGTACTTC,NA,TRBD1,TRBJ2-7,16,TRBV7-2
CSAQRTGRGDEQFF,TGCAGTGCCCAGAGGACAGGGAGAGGCGATGAGCAGTTCTTC,many,TRBD1,TRBJ2-1,14,TRBV20-1
CASMVVQDTQYF,TGTGCCAGCATGGTAGTGCAGGATACGCAGTATTTT,few,NA,TRBJ2-3,12,TRBV7-9
CSANGGGAYEQYF,TGCAGTGCTAACGGGGGGGGTGCCTACGAGCAGTACTTC,many,TRBD2,TRBJ2-7,13,TRBV20-1
CASSEQSGGAETQYF,TGTGCCAGCAGTGAGCAGTCAGGGGGCGCAGAGACCCAGTACTTC,many,TRBD1,TRBJ2-5,15,TRBV2
CASSPQGQGGQPQHF,TGTGCCAGCAGTCCCCAGGGACAGGGGGGGCAGCCCCAGCATTTT,NA,TRBD1,TRBJ1-5,15,TRBV27
CASSHRQGAGTEAFF,TGCGCCAGCAGCCATCGCCAGGGGGCAGGAACTGAAGCTTTCTTT,NA,TRBD1,TRBJ1-1,15,TRBV4-3
CASSLDHRDRGQPQHF,TGTGCCAGCAGCTTAGACCACCGGGACAGGGGTCAGCCCCAGCATTTT,NA,TRBD1,TRBJ1-5,16,TRBV11-2
CASSLGTVRGAYGYTF,TGTGCCAGCAGCTTAGGCACAGTAAGAGGGGCCTATGGCTACACCTTC,NA,NA,TRBJ1-2,16,TRBV7-9
CASSLGKGANEKLFF,TGCGCCAGCAGCTTGGGGAAGGGGGCCAATGAAAAACTGTTTTTT,NA,TRBD1,TRBJ1-4,15,TRBV5-1
CASRDFQTSTDTQYF,TGCGCCAGCAGGGACTTCCAAACAAGCACAGATACGCAGTATTTT,NA,NA,TRBJ2-3,15,TRBV10-2